These 25 T cell receptor beta chains were all obtained from the same sample, sequenced in a study of T cell responses to AZD1222 COVID-19 vaccine. Profiling relied on immunoSEQ multiplex PCR, and the TCRdb table lists in-frame clones only, not all of them. Of about 120,000 clones listed, approximately 91% were seen once; the top ten hold 2% to 3%. The sequencing here drew on peripheral blood, taken on day 0 of AZD1222 vaccination. The origin of the receptors is an adult in good health.

The chain joins TRBV5-1 to TRBJ2-7, with a possible D match to TRBD2 (6 bases). The CDR3 sequence is 15 residues long. V dropped 0 bases and J dropped 5 bases, with 15 bases sitting between them. The V gene's germline CDR1 is SGHRS and CDR2 YFSETQ. Written as DNA, the CDR3 is TGCGCCAGCAGCTTGGAGGTCCTAGCGATGGACGAGCAGTACTTC. Translating it yields CASSLEVLAMDEQYF.

This sequence joins TRBV28 and TRBJ1-5; D gene unclear. Looked up from germline, CDR1 is MDHEN and CDR2 is SYDVKM. The V end lost 5 bases, the J end lost 5 bases, and 13 bases lay between the germline ends. The CDR3 sequence is 14 residues long. The CDR3 is CASSRAGEYQPQHF. As DNA, the CDR3 is TGTGCCAGCAGTCGGGCTGGGGAATATCAGCCCCAGCATTTT.

With regard to this clone: Germline is not matched at one junction end, which may reflect a read error. This rearrangement joins TRBV7-9 to TRBJ2-7; D uncertain. The CDR3 extends over 11 amino acids. Germline-derived CDR1 and CDR2 are SEHNR and FQNEAQ (reference sequence). The CDR3 sequence is CASSRLTRPTF. The CDR3 DNA reads as TGTGCCAGCAGCAGACTGACAAGGCCTACCTTT. Full variable domain (outside the CDR3, taken from reference TRBV7-9 and TRBJ2-7): DTGVSQNPRHKITKRGQNVTFRCDPISEHNRLYWYRQTLGQGPEFLTYFQNEAQLEKSRLLSDRFSAERPKGSFSTLEIQRTEQGDSAMYLCASSRLTRPTFGPGTRLTVT.

This chain links TRBV10-1 with TRBJ1-1; 7 bases agree with TRBD1. Looked up from germline, CDR1 is WNHNN and CDR2 is SYGVQD (reference sequence). The CDR3 extends over 16 amino acids. The J segment lost 7 bases and the V segment lost 3 bases, leaving 14 bases of the junction unmatched. The CDR3 loop reads CASSEGKGGENVEAFF. The CDR3 DNA reads TGCGCCAGCAGTGAAGGGAAAGGGGGCGAGAATGTTGAAGCTTTCTTT.

The rearrangement uses TRBV4-1 and TRBJ1-2; 8 bases are a match to TRBD1. J lost 4 bases, V lost 5 bases, and 12 bases had no gene match. Germline values: CDR1 MGHRA, CDR2 YSYEKL. This CDR3 contains 16 residues. This CDR3 is CASSSPGQVIVYGYTF. In DNA, the CDR3 is TGCGCCAGCAGCTCACCGGGACAGGTGATTGTCTATGGCTACACCTTC.

This clone was seen only once. V and J are TRBV24-1 and TRBJ2-6; 8 positions agree with TRBD1. The CDR3 has 17 amino acids. J gave up 3 bases and V 1 base, and 4 bases lay outside the gene matches. The germline gives CDR1 KGHDR, CDR2 SFDVKD. CDR3: CATSDFPTGDGANVLTF. Here the CDR3 DNA reads TGTGCCACCAGTGATTTCCCGACAGGGGATGGGGCCAACGTCCTGACTTTC.

The chain uses TRBV29-1 and TRBJ2-5; 8 bases are shared with TRBD1. This CDR3 has 16 amino acids. After removal of 6 bases from V and 5 bases from J, the junction contained 17 bases not matched to a gene. In germline, CDR1 is SQVTM, CDR2 ANQGSEA. CDR3 residues: CSVLRTGLSRQETQYF. DNA of the CDR3: TGCAGCGTACTCAGGACAGGGCTCAGCCGACAGGAGACCCAGTACTTC.

The chain has TRBV2 and TRBJ2-3, with 12 nucleotides matching TRBD1. Trimming took 7 bases from V and 5 from J; bases not matched to a gene: 7. The CDR3 length is 15 residues. Looked up from germline, CDR1 is SNHLY and CDR2 is FYNNEI. CDR3 in DNA: TGTGCCAGCACCCCGGGACAGGGGGCCGGAGATACGCAGTATTTT. This codes for CASTPGQGAGDTQYF. The full variable domain, its missing parts supplied by reference TRBV2 and TRBJ2-3, is EPEVTQTPSHQVTQMGQEVILRCVPISNHLYFYWYRQILGQKVEFLVSFYNNEISEKSEIFDDQFSVERPDGSNFTLKIRSTKLEDSAMYFCASTPGQGAGDTQYFGPGTRLTVL.

In DNA form, the CDR3 reads TGTGCCAGCAGCGACGGACAGGGGGCGCATCGCTCGCATGGCTACACCTTC. This codes for CASSDGQGAHRSHGYTF. The chain links TRBV9 to TRBJ1-2, with 11 positions matching TRBD1. Trimming took 3 bases from V and 6 from J; bases not matched to a gene: 13. This CDR3 is built from 17 residues. Germline lookup yields CDR1 SGDLS and CDR2 YYNGEE.

The rearrangement joins TRBV5-4 to TRBJ2-6; D might be TRBD2 (5 bases). The CDR3 has 17 residues. V was clipped by 4 bases and J by 0 bases, with 14 bases between them. In germline, CDR1 is SGHNT, CDR2 YYREEE (reference sequence). The CDR3 protein is CASSERGGSSGANVLTF. The CDR3 DNA is TGTGCCAGCAGCGAACGCGGCGGGTCCTCTGGGGCCAACGTCCTGACTTTC. Full variable domain (remainder filled in from reference TRBV5-4 and TRBJ2-6): ETGVTQSPTHLIKTRGQQVTLRCSSQSGHNTVSWYQQALGQGPQFIFQYYREEENGRGNFPPRFSGLQFPNYSSELNVNALELDDSALYLCASSERGGSSGANVLTFGAGSRLTVL.

CDR3 sequence reads: CASSPGRGRAPDTQYF. The CDR3 DNA reads TGTGCCAGCTCACCGGGGCGGGGTAGAGCACCCGATACGCAGTATTTT. The J gene is TRBJ2-3, the V gene TRBV18; perhaps TRBD2 as D (6 bases). The CDR3 has 16 amino acids. Germline V gene data show CDR1 as KGHSH and CDR2 as LQKENI. Trimming removed 3 bases at V and 6 bases at J, with 19 bases between.

The chain is built from TRBV5-4 and TRBJ1-6; 9 bases line up with TRBD1. V was clipped by 5 bases and J by 7 bases; unmatched bases: 7. CDR3 size: 15 residues. In germline, CDR1 is SGHNT, CDR2 YYREEE (reference sequence). In DNA form, the CDR3 reads TGTGCCAGCAGGGAGCGGACAGGGGCAAATTCACCCCTCCACTTT. Its translation is CASRERTGANSPLHF.

The chain has TRBV9 and TRBJ1-1; possibly TRBD1 for D (5 bases). Looked up from germline, CDR1 is SGDLS and CDR2 is YYNGEE. Deletions cut 3 bases from V and 6 bases from J, with 15 bases between. This CDR3 contains 14 residues. CDR3 in amino acids: CASSASLGQAEAFF. CDR3 DNA: TGTGCCAGCAGCGCTAGCCTGGGGCAGGCTGAAGCTTTCTTT. The variable domain in full, with the rest retrieved from reference TRBV9 and TRBJ1-1, is DSGVTQTPKHLITATGQRVTLRCSPRSGDLSVYWYQQSLDQGLQFLIQYYNGEERAKGNILERFSAQQFPDLHSELNLSSLELGDSALYFCASSASLGQAEAFFGQGTRLTVV.

V gene TRBV7-9 combines with J gene TRBJ2-1; D gene unclear. Between the trimmed V and J ends, which lost 1 base and 2 bases, there was a span of 9 bases. Germline lookup yields CDR1 SEHNR and CDR2 FQNEAQ (reference sequence). CDR3 length: 15 residues. Here the CDR3 DNA reads TGTGCCAGCAGCTTAGTGTTGGGGACCTACAATGAGCAGTTCTTC. This encodes CASSLVLGTYNEQFF.

V is TRBV27 and J is TRBJ1-1; D may be TRBD1 (5 bases). Germline values: CDR1 MNHEY, CDR2 SMNVEV (reference sequence). V lost 5 bases to trimming and J lost 2 bases, with 9 bases between them. The CDR3 consists of 13 residues. The CDR3 protein is CASSVRDNTEAFF. The CDR3 coding sequence is TGTGCCAGCAGTGTCCGGGACAACACTGAAGCTTTCTTT.

The rearrangement uses TRBV6-5 and TRBJ1-6; 10 nucleotides match TRBD1. The junction had 4 bases not matched to a gene; V was cut back by 8 bases and J by 9 bases. Germline V gene data show CDR1 as MNHEY and CDR2 as SVGAGI. The CDR3 has 13 amino acids. CDR3 DNA sequence: TGTGCCAGCGGCTGGGACAGGGGTTCACCCCTCCACTTT. Its protein product is CASGWDRGSPLHF.

The chain recombines TRBV2 with TRBJ1-2; the match to TRBD1 covers 11 bases. CDR1 SNHLY and CDR2 FYNNEI come from the germline V gene. The CDR3 extends over 14 amino acids. Trimming removed 8 bases from V and 3 bases from J; junction bases left unmatched: 5. The CDR3 sequence: CASRTGGAYYGYTF. The DNA for the CDR3 is TGTGCCAGCCGGACAGGGGGCGCGTACTATGGCTACACCTTC. Full variable domain (outside the CDR3, taken from reference TRBV2 and TRBJ1-2): EPEVTQTPSHQVTQMGQEVILRCVPISNHLYFYWYRQILGQKVEFLVSFYNNEISEKSEIFDDQFSVERPDGSNFTLKIRSTKLEDSAMYFCASRTGGAYYGYTFGSGTRLTVV.

The chain combines TRBV5-1 with TRBJ2-1; 12 positions agree with TRBD2. Germline V gene lookup returns CDR1 SGHRS and CDR2 YFSETQ. The J segment lost 5 bases and the V segment lost 3 bases, leaving 6 bases of the junction unmatched. The CDR3 has 16 residues. CDR3 amino acids: CASSSRTSGNNNEQFF. The CDR3 nucleotides read TGCGCCAGCAGCTCCCGGACTAGCGGGAACAACAATGAGCAGTTCTTC.

The chain couples TRBV4-1 to TRBJ2-5; D may correspond to TRBD1 or TRBD2 (6 bases each). Trimming shortened V by 6 bases and J by 5 bases, and 16 bases separated the two germline ends. The CDR3 runs 14 residues. Germline assignment: CDR1 MGHRA and CDR2 YSYEKL. In DNA, the CDR3 is TGCGCCAGCAGTCAGCCCGGAGGGGGGGAGACCCAGTACTTC. It codes for CASSQPGGGETQYF.

The rearrangement links TRBV5-6 to TRBJ1-1; possible D gene TRBD1, 5 bases. CDR1 is SGHDT and CDR2 is YYEEEE in the germline V gene. V was shortened by 4 bases and J by 4 bases, with 14 bases between the two germline ends. The CDR3 loop spans 14 amino acids. The CDR3 sequence: CASSRWGGFTEAFF. For the CDR3, the DNA is TGTGCCAGCAGCCGTTGGGGGGGTTTCACTGAAGCTTTCTTT.

In DNA, the CDR3 is TGCGCCAGCAGCCAGGGGACAGGGCCCGGGGAGCTGTTTTTT. As protein: CASSQGTGPGELFF. V gene TRBV5-1 combines with J gene TRBJ2-2; TRBD1 matches 9 bases. CDR1 is SGHRS, CDR2 YFSETQ, per germline. The CDR3 sequence is 14 residues long. The junction had 4 bases not matched to a gene; V was cut back by 4 bases and J by 6 bases.

The chain couples TRBV28 to TRBJ1-4, with 8 nucleotides matching TRBD1. The CDR3 totals 14 residues. J gave up 6 bases and V 8 bases, and 8 bases lay outside the gene matches. Germline CDR1 is MDHEN and CDR2 is SYDVKM. The CDR3 nucleotides are TGTGCCAGCCGTGAACAGGGGGGGTATGAAAAACTGTTTTTT. Translation gives CASREQGGYEKLFF. The entire variable domain, with the rest obtained from reference TRBV28 and TRBJ1-4, is as follows: DVKVTQSSRYLVKRTGEKVFLECVQDMDHENMFWYRQDPGLGLRLIYFSYDVKMKEKGDIPEGYSVSREKKERFSLILESASTNQTSMYLCASREQGGYEKLFFGSGTQLSVL.

This clone was seen only once. V is TRBV10-2 and J is TRBJ2-7; 13 nucleotides match TRBD2. The germline V gene encodes CDR1 WSHSY and CDR2 SAAADI. The CDR3 is 16 residues long. J lost 6 bases, V lost 4 bases, and 9 bases had no gene match. CDR3 loop: CASSGATSGRTGEQYF. For the CDR3, the DNA is TGCGCCAGCAGTGGAGCGACTAGCGGGAGGACGGGCGAGCAGTACTTC.

This clone was detected only once. The chain recombines TRBV14 with TRBJ1-6, with D unclear. The CDR3 contains 14 residues. Trimming took 1 base from V and 9 from J, leaving 10 bases between them. Germline CDR1 SGHDN, CDR2 FVKESK. The CDR3 loop is CASSQASIISPLHF. The CDR3 DNA sequence: TGTGCCAGCAGCCAAGCCAGTATAATTTCACCCCTCCACTTT.

This clone was observed a single time. The V call is TRBV7-6, the J call TRBJ2-3; 8 bases line up with TRBD2. Trimming cost V 0 bases and J 0 bases; bases outside gene matches: 5. The CDR3 extends over 17 amino acids. Germline CDR1 and CDR2: SGHVS and FNYEAQ. The CDR3 region is CASSLAPPSGSTDTQYF. Here the CDR3 DNA reads TGTGCCAGCAGCTTAGCTCCCCCTAGCGGGAGCACAGATACGCAGTATTTT.